One and the same sample provided the 23 T cell receptor beta chains below, sequenced in a study of blood T cell repertoires in COVID-19. The method was immunoSEQ multiplex PCR; TCRdb's version includes in-frame clones alone and lacks a portion of them. The data show some 250,000 clones, about 85% seen once. Sequencing was performed on peripheral blood. These receptors were taken from a man aged 55-75 years who had recovered from COVID-19.

The V and J genes are TRBV5-1 and TRBJ2-6; 11 positions match TRBD1. V was pared by 0 bases and J by 0 bases, with 5 bases of the junction left unmatched. Germline V gene lookup returns CDR1 SGHRS and CDR2 YFSETQ. This CDR3 is built from 19 residues. The CDR3: CASSLVGQGASSGANVLTF. CDR3 sequence (DNA): TGCGCCAGCAGCTTGGTCGGACAGGGGGCCTCCTCTGGGGCCAACGTCCTGACTTTC.

This chain joins TRBV6-5 and TRBJ1-4, with unresolved D. The CDR3 loop spans 14 amino acids. Trimming left V 6 bases short and J 7 bases short, with 15 bases between. Germline CDR1 is MNHEY and CDR2 is SVGAGI. This CDR3 reads CASSRDTAGEKLFF. CDR3 sequence (DNA): TGTGCCAGCAGCCGCGACACGGCGGGTGAAAAACTGTTTTTT.

V is TRBV6-5 and J is TRBJ2-2, with 8 positions matching TRBD2. Losses at the gene ends were 6 bases for V and 2 bases for J; bases not matched to a gene: 5. CDR1 and CDR2 (germline): MNHEY, SVGAGI. The CDR3 length is 15 residues. CDR3 DNA: TGTGCCAGCAGCCTCGGGGGGGCTAACACCGGGGAGCTGTTTTTT. Residues: CASSLGGANTGELFF.

This clone has just one count. The same CDR3 arises from other DNA sequences in this sample as well. The rearrangement uses TRBV20-1 and TRBJ2-1; D is unclear. In germline, CDR1 is DFQATT, CDR2 SNEGSKA (reference sequence). Trimming took 3 bases from V and 4 from J, leaving 4 bases between them. The CDR3 totals 11 residues. CDR3 bases: TGCAGTGCTAGTCAATACAATGAGCAGTTCTTC. Translated: CSASQYNEQFF.

The chain has TRBV4-1 and TRBJ1-4; the match to TRBD1 covers 8 bases. This CDR3 comprises 15 residues. Looked up from germline, CDR1 is MGHRA and CDR2 is YSYEKL. V was clipped by 3 bases and J by 8 bases; unmatched bases: 8. In DNA form, the CDR3 reads TGCGCCAGCAGCCAGTCAGGACAGGGAGGAGAAAAACTGTTTTTT. This gives the protein CASSQSGQGGEKLFF.

The V call is TRBV10-3, the J call TRBJ1-1; 7 bases align to TRBD1. Unmatched junction bases numbered 4, after V lost 2 bases and J lost 4 bases. The CDR3 extends over 14 amino acids. Germline values: CDR1 ENHRY, CDR2 SYGVKD. In DNA form, the CDR3 reads TGTGCCATCAGTGAGCAGGGGGTGAGCACTGAAGCTTTCTTT. Protein sequence: CAISEQGVSTEAFF.

V gene TRBV13 combines with J gene TRBJ2-2, with TRBD1 identical over 8 bases. The CDR3 covers 13 residues. Germline values: CDR1 PRHDT, CDR2 FYEKMQ (reference sequence). The J segment lost 7 bases and the V segment lost 10 bases, leaving 8 bases of the junction unmatched. Here the CDR3 DNA reads TGTGCCACCAGACAGGGGATAAGCGGGGAGCTGTTTTTT. The encoded protein is CATRQGISGELFF.

This clone was counted once. The chain employs TRBV11-2 and TRBJ2-2; D uncertain. The CDR3 covers 16 residues. Deletions cut 0 bases from V and 4 bases from J, with 12 bases between. Germline V gene data show CDR1 as SGHAT and CDR2 as FQNNGV. CDR3 loop: CASSLDTVRFTGELFF. The CDR3 DNA reads as TGTGCCAGCAGCTTAGATACTGTCAGGTTCACCGGGGAGCTGTTTTTT.

The genes are TRBV19 and TRBJ2-1, with 11 positions matching TRBD1. V gave up 7 bases and J gave up 1 base; unmatched junction bases: 15. Germline values: CDR1 LNHDA, CDR2 SQIVND (reference sequence). The CDR3 totals 19 residues. The CDR3: CASTVRGQGAIGSYNEQFF. The CDR3 nucleotides read TGTGCCAGTACCGTCCGCGGACAGGGGGCGATCGGGTCCTACAATGAGCAGTTCTTC.

This chain links TRBV7-8 with TRBJ2-1; 12 bases agree with TRBD2. The V segment lost 2 bases and the J segment 7 bases; nucleotides outside the gene matches: 3. The length of the CDR3 is 15 residues. Looked up from germline, CDR1 is SGHVS and CDR2 is FQNEAQ. CDR3 nucleotide sequence: TGTGCCAGCAGCTTATCTAGCGGGGGGGGGAATGAGCAGTTCTTC. It encodes CASSLSSGGGNEQFF.

There are a few counts of this clone. This sequence joins TRBV6-4 and TRBJ2-3; 7 bases agree with TRBD2. V shed 0 bases and J 6 bases; nucleotides not matched to a gene: 9. In germline, CDR1 is MRHNA, CDR2 SNTAGT. The CDR3 sequence is 16 residues long. In nucleotides, the CDR3 is TGTGCCAGCAGTGACTCGGGGAGCGGGGCGGTCGATACGCAGTATTTT. Translating it yields CASSDSGSGAVDTQYF.

The chain links TRBV6-5 to TRBJ2-7; 9 bases fit TRBD1. V gave up 8 bases and J gave up 6 bases; unmatched junction bases: 11. Looked up from germline, CDR1 is MNHEY and CDR2 is SVGAGI. The CDR3 is 14 amino acids. CDR3 residues: CASSGDRDRSEQYF. The CDR3 DNA reads as TGTGCCAGCTCGGGGGACAGGGATAGGAGCGAGCAGTACTTC.

V usage is TRBV5-1 and J usage is TRBJ1-5; D is uncertain. V was clipped by 4 bases and J by 5 bases, with 13 bases between them. Germline V gene sequence: CDR1 SGHRS, CDR2 YFSETQ. There are 14 residues in the CDR3. The CDR3 here is CASSPEREDQPQHF. Here the CDR3 DNA reads TGCGCCAGCAGCCCCGAGAGGGAGGATCAGCCCCAGCATTTT.

The rearrangement joins TRBV5-1 to TRBJ2-1, with TRBD1 identical over 7 bases. CDR3 length: 14 residues. Germline V CDR1 and CDR2: SGHRS, YFSETQ. Trimming cost V 0 bases and J 10 bases; bases outside gene matches: 7. For the CDR3, the DNA is TGCGCCAGCAGCTTGGCGACAGGGCTGTCGGAGCAGTTCTTC. Translation gives CASSLATGLSEQFF.

In this sample, this clone turned up a few times. V is TRBV6-1 and J is TRBJ1-3; perhaps TRBD1 as D (5 bases). V lost 0 bases, J lost 0 bases, and 9 bases lay in between. The CDR3 contains 16 residues. The germline gives CDR1 MNHNS, CDR2 SASEGT. The CDR3 DNA is TGTGCCAGCAGTGAAGCACGCAGGGCCTCTGGAAACACCATATATTTT. Amino acids: CASSEARRASGNTIYF.

This rearrangement joins TRBV7-9 to TRBJ2-7; D might be TRBD1 (6 bases). Trimming shortened V by 4 bases and J by 7 bases, and 11 bases separated the two germline ends. CDR1 is SEHNR, CDR2 FQNEAQ, per germline (reference sequence). The CDR3 extends over 12 amino acids. The CDR3 region is CASSSDRPEQYV. Here the CDR3 DNA reads TGTGCCAGCAGCTCAGACAGGCCGGAGCAGTACGTC.

In its sample, this clone was seen once. V gene TRBV5-8 combines with J gene TRBJ2-7, with 11 bases lining up with TRBD1. Trimming took 4 bases from V and 4 from J; bases not matched to a gene: 7. Germline lookup yields CDR1 SGHTS and CDR2 YDEGEE. CDR3 length: 15 amino acids. The CDR3 region is CASSLGQGALYEQYF. Here the CDR3 DNA reads TGTGCCAGCAGCCTAGGACAGGGGGCTCTGTACGAGCAGTACTTC.

The CDR3 loop reads CASSEPRGPRTDTQYF. The CDR3 nucleotides are TGTGCCAGCAGTGAACCCCGGGGTCCTCGAACAGATACGCAGTATTTT. The chain combines TRBV6-1 with TRBJ2-3, with D maybe TRBD2 (5 bases). The CDR3 loop spans 16 amino acids. Germline CDR1 MNHNS, CDR2 SASEGT. V was trimmed by 2 bases and J by 3 bases, leaving 15 bases between them.

The rearrangement links TRBV6-5 to TRBJ2-3, with TRBD1 matching 11 bases. The germline V gene encodes CDR1 MNHEY and CDR2 SVGAGI. CDR3 size: 15 residues. Trimming at V came to 5 bases and at J to 3 bases, leaving 4 bases not matched to a gene. CDR3 protein: CASSTGQGETDTQYF. CDR3 coding DNA: TGTGCCAGCAGTACGGGACAGGGGGAGACAGATACGCAGTATTTT.

This clone was counted once. V gene TRBV7-9 combines with J gene TRBJ1-2; 8 bases map to TRBD1. The V gene's germline CDR1 is SEHNR and CDR2 FQNEAQ (reference sequence). The CDR3 loop spans 13 amino acids. The V and J ends lost 5 bases and 3 bases, in that order; junction bases with no gene match: 2. Here the CDR3 reads CASSQQGDYGYTF. CDR3 nucleotide sequence: TGTGCCAGCAGCCAACAGGGGGACTATGGCTACACCTTC.

The V call is TRBV30, the J call TRBJ2-3; 8 positions agree with TRBD2. After removal of 3 bases from V and 6 bases from J, the junction contained 11 bases not matched to a gene. Germline CDR1 reads GTSNPN; CDR2 reads SVGIG (reference sequence). CDR3 length: 15 residues. The CDR3 DNA reads TGTGCCTGGAGGGGCGGGGGGACAATAAGGGATACGCAGTATTTT. Its translation is CAWRGGGTIRDTQYF.

This sequence joins TRBV6-5 and TRBJ1-5, with D perhaps matching TRBD1 (6 bases). V lost 6 bases to trimming and J lost 9 bases, with 9 bases between them. This CDR3 is built from 11 residues. Germline lookup yields CDR1 MNHEY and CDR2 SVGAGI. In DNA form, the CDR3 reads TGTGCCAGCAGAGGGGGTTTGCCCCAGCATTTT. It specifies CASRGGLPQHF.

J is TRBJ1-2 and V is TRBV9; TRBD1 agrees at 7 bases. The CDR3 contains 14 residues. V trimming: 0 bases; J trimming: 7 bases; junction bases outside the gene matches: 6. Germline CDR1 reads SGDLS; CDR2 reads YYNGEE. CDR3 sequence reads: CASSVEQGFVGYTF. DNA for the CDR3: TGTGCCAGCAGCGTAGAACAGGGGTTCGTTGGCTACACCTTC.